These 26 T cell receptor beta chains originate from one sample sequenced in a study of blood T cell repertoires in COVID-19. Data came from immunoSEQ multiplex PCR; TCRdb stores just in-frame clones and leaves some out. The repertoire has some 320,000 clones, roughly 86% of them found once; the top ten carry approximately 7.8%. Sequencing used peripheral blood. The receptors were sampled from a woman between 50 and 59 years old who had recovered from COVID-19.

The rearrangement links TRBV30 to TRBJ1-3, with D uncertain. The CDR3 is 13 amino acids. Germline V CDR1 and CDR2: GTSNPN, SVGIG (reference sequence). With 1 base removed from V and 3 bases from J, the gap between germline ends came to 7 bases. The CDR3 bases are TGTGCCTGGAGTGGACTTGGTGGAAACACCATATATTTT. Its protein is CAWSGLGGNTIYF.

This clone appeared once. The chain has TRBV28 and TRBJ2-2; a possible D gene is TRBD2 (6 bases). Trimming took 3 bases from V and 4 from J, leaving 6 bases between them. Germline V CDR1 and CDR2: MDHEN, SYDVKM. This CDR3 spans 13 amino acids. The CDR3: CASSFGSTGELFF. In DNA form, the CDR3 reads TGTGCCAGCAGTTTCGGGAGCACCGGGGAGCTGTTTTTT.

V is TRBV9 and J is TRBJ2-3; D is ambiguous. The CDR3 length is 15 residues. CDR1 and CDR2 from the germline V gene are SGDLS and YYNGEE. Trimming took 4 bases from V and 5 from J, leaving 17 bases between them. The CDR3 DNA sequence: TGTGCCAGCAGCCCCGGCGGAAGCGTGGTAGATACGCAGTATTTT. Residues: CASSPGGSVVDTQYF. Supplemented by reference TRBV9 and TRBJ2-3, the full variable domain reads DSGVTQTPKHLITATGQRVTLRCSPRSGDLSVYWYQQSLDQGLQFLIQYYNGEERAKGNILERFSAQQFPDLHSELNLSSLELGDSALYFCASSPGGSVVDTQYFGPGTRLTVL.

The chain couples TRBV25-1 to TRBJ2-1; 8 bases fit TRBD2. CDR1 is MGHDK, CDR2 SYGVNS, per germline. The CDR3 has 15 residues. With V trimmed by 4 bases and J by 2 bases, 4 bases remained unmatched. This chain's CDR3 is CASSGAGGTYNEQFF. CDR3 bases: TGTGCCAGCAGTGGGGCGGGAGGAACCTACAATGAGCAGTTCTTC. Full variable domain (remainder filled in from reference TRBV25-1 and TRBJ2-1): EADIYQTPRYLVIGTGKKITLECSQTMGHDKMYWYQQDPGMELHLIHYSYGVNSTEKGDLSSESTVSRIRTEHFPLTLESARPSHTSQYLCASSGAGGTYNEQFFGPGTRLTVL.

As concerns this clone: An end of the junction does not agree with germline; a read error may underlie this. The gene calls are TRBV7-7 and TRBJ2-3, with TRBD2 matching over 9 bases. CDR3 length: 15 amino acids. Germline loops: CDR1 SSHAT, CDR2 FNYEAQ (reference sequence). This chain's CDR3 is CASSRTSAGTDTQYF. Written as DNA, the CDR3 is TGTGCTAGCAGCCGGACTAGCGCTGGGACAGATACGCAGTATTTT.

This clone showed up just once. The rearrangement uses TRBV19 and TRBJ2-7, with 7 bases lining up with TRBD1. The J segment lost 3 bases and the V segment lost 7 bases, leaving 15 bases of the junction unmatched. This CDR3 contains 16 residues. Germline loops: CDR1 LNHDA, CDR2 SQIVND (reference sequence). For the CDR3, the DNA is TGTGCCAGTAAATTGTTGGCGAGGGGGCGATACTACGAGCAGTACTTC. Its translation is CASKLLARGRYYEQYF.

V is TRBV27 and J is TRBJ1-4; no clear D gene. Germline V gene lookup returns CDR1 MNHEY and CDR2 SMNVEV (reference sequence). Trimming shortened V by 2 bases and J by 8 bases, and 12 bases separated the two germline ends. CDR3 length: 14 amino acids. The DNA for the CDR3 is TGTGCCAGCAGTTTAAATGGGCAGAAAGAAAAACTGTTTTTT. Translating gives CASSLNGQKEKLFF.

This chain connects TRBV7-2 to TRBJ1-6; no definite D call. Germline CDR1 is SGHTA and CDR2 is FQGNSA. Trimming pared 1 base from V and 10 bases from J, leaving 17 bases between. This CDR3 spans 16 amino acids. The CDR3 nucleotides are TGTGCCAGCAGCTTAGAGGTCAACCCGGGAAGATCACCCCTCCACTTT. Translated: CASSLEVNPGRSPLHF. The whole variable domain, filled in from reference TRBV7-2 and TRBJ1-6, reads GAGVSQSPSNKVTEKGKDVELRCDPISGHTALYWYRQSLGQGLEFLIYFQGNSAPDKSGLPSDRFSAERTGGSVSTLTIQRTQQEDSAVYLCASSLEVNPGRSPLHFGNGTRLTVT.

This chain joins TRBV10-3 and TRBJ1-5, with unresolved D. V lost 0 bases and J 7 bases, leaving 13 bases between the germline ends. Germline CDR1 and CDR2: ENHRY and SYGVKD. The CDR3 runs 15 residues. The DNA of the CDR3 is TGTGCCATCAGTGAGTCGACTGTGAGGAGCCAGCCCCAGCATTTT. Encoded protein: CAISESTVRSQPQHF.

The chain recombines TRBV10-3 with TRBJ2-7; D is perhaps TRBD1 (5 bases). There are 17 residues in the CDR3. Germline values: CDR1 ENHRY, CDR2 SYGVKD. V lost 3 bases and J 2 bases, leaving 20 bases between the germline ends. DNA of the CDR3: TGTGCCATCAGTGACTCGCTGGGCAGGGAAGTTGCCTACGAGCAGTACTTC. It is translated as CAISDSLGREVAYEQYF.

The rearrangement uses TRBV7-9 and TRBJ1-2; D is ambiguous. CDR1 SEHNR and CDR2 FQNEAQ come from the germline V gene (reference sequence). This CDR3 is 12 amino acids long. V was trimmed by 5 bases and J by 8 bases, leaving 12 bases between them. The CDR3 spells CASSVAGKGYTF. The CDR3, as DNA: TGTGCCAGCAGCGTCGCGGGGAAGGGCTACACCTTC.

The V call is TRBV9, the J call TRBJ2-2, with 10 bases that match TRBD2. Unmatched junction bases numbered 7, after V lost 0 bases and J lost 5 bases. CDR3 length: 17 residues. Germline loops: CDR1 SGDLS, CDR2 YYNGEE. CDR3 bases: TGTGCCAGCAGCGTAGGTAGCGGGGGGCTATCGACCGGGGAGCTGTTTTTT. This gives the protein CASSVGSGGLSTGELFF.

The chain uses TRBV28 and TRBJ2-1, with TRBD2 matching 12 bases. The CDR3 length is 18 residues. Germline assignment: CDR1 MDHEN and CDR2 SYDVKM. V trimming: 5 bases; J trimming: 6 bases; junction bases outside the gene matches: 14. Written as DNA, the CDR3 is TGTGCCAGCAGTAAGCTTCCGGGACTAGCGGGTTGGGGCAATGAGCAGTTCTTC. Translated: CASSKLPGLAGWGNEQFF.

This chain links TRBV3-1 (or the pseudogene TRBV3-2) with TRBJ2-1, with TRBD2 matching over 15 bases. The CDR3 sequence is 15 residues long. Trimming cost V 5 bases and J 8 bases; bases outside gene matches: 4. Germline CDR1 LGHDT, CDR2 YNNKEL (reference sequence). DNA for the CDR3: TGTGCCAGCAGCTACGGACTAGCGGGAGGGTATGAGCAGTTCTTC. This sequence encodes CASSYGLAGGYEQFF.

The chain carries TRBV2 and TRBJ1-2, with D unresolved. Germline V gene sequence: CDR1 SNHLY, CDR2 FYNNEI. The CDR3 consists of 13 residues. Trimming removed 3 bases at V and 9 bases at J, with 14 bases between. The CDR3 loop reads CASSESPLQSYTF. The DNA for the CDR3 is TGTGCCAGCAGTGAGTCCCCCTTACAGAGCTACACCTTC.

This sequence joins TRBV7-2 and TRBJ2-2; TRBD2 agrees at 10 bases. The CDR3 runs 15 residues. The J segment lost 8 bases and the V segment lost 1 base, leaving 4 bases of the junction unmatched. The germline CDR1 and CDR2 sequences are SGHTA and FQGNSA. The CDR3 region is CASSLDRTSGGELFF. The CDR3 coding sequence is TGTGCCAGCAGCTTAGACAGGACTAGCGGAGGGGAGCTGTTTTTT.

The rearrangement joins TRBV6-2 or TRBV6-3 to TRBJ1-5; 10 nucleotides line up with TRBD1. Germline CDR1 is MNHEY and CDR2 is SVGEGT. J was trimmed by 3 bases and V by 0 bases; bases with no gene match: 8. The CDR3 contains 18 residues. The CDR3 DNA follows: TGTGCCAGCAGTTACTCTATACGGACAGGGGGTATCAATCAGCCCCAGCATTTT. It encodes CASSYSIRTGGINQPQHF.

The rearrangement uses TRBV15 and TRBJ1-4, with a tentative D call TRBD1 (6 bases). V shed 1 base and J shed 6 bases, with 6 bases lying between them. From germline, CDR1 is LNHNV and CDR2 YYDKDF (reference sequence). The CDR3 is made up of 13 amino acids. CDR3 sequence: CATSRGQDEKLFF. The DNA for the CDR3 is TGTGCCACCAGCAGAGGACAGGATGAAAAACTGTTTTTT.

This clone was found a few times. CDR3 sequence (DNA): TGTGCCAGCAGTAGGGGATTCAATCAGCCCCAGCATTTT. Translating it yields CASSRGFNQPQHF. V and J are TRBV12-3 or TRBV12-4 and TRBJ1-5; D may be TRBD1 (5 bases). V was clipped by 5 bases and J by 3 bases, with 8 bases between them. This CDR3 is built from 13 residues.

Only one count was recorded for this clone. The CDR3 nucleotides are TGTGCCAGTAGCGTCTTTCTAGGTCAGCCCCAGCATTTT. It yields the protein CASSVFLGQPQHF. The chain carries TRBV19 and TRBJ1-5; D unclear. The CDR3 totals 13 residues. V was pared by 6 bases and J by 6 bases, with 12 bases between. Looked up from germline, CDR1 is LNHDA and CDR2 is SQIVND (reference sequence). Looking up the rest from reference TRBV19 and TRBJ1-5 gives the full variable domain: DGGITQSPKYLFRKEGQNVTLSCEQNLNHDAMYWYRQDPGQGLRLIYYSQIVNDFQKGDIAEGYSVSREKKESFPLTVTSAQKNPTAFYLCASSVFLGQPQHFGDGTRLSIL.

V usage is TRBV3-1 (or the pseudogene TRBV3-2) and J usage is TRBJ2-1; D is ambiguous. Looked up from germline, CDR1 is LGHDT and CDR2 is YNNKEL (reference sequence). V shed 3 bases and J shed 6 bases, with 18 bases lying between them. This CDR3 has 16 amino acids. CDR3 region: CASSQRLSSVPNEQFF. CDR3 DNA sequence: TGTGCCAGCAGCCAGAGACTCTCATCGGTACCCAATGAGCAGTTCTTC.

The CDR3 spells CASSSGPTGATNEKLFF. The CDR3 bases are TGTGCCAGCAGCTCGGGCCCAACAGGGGCAACTAATGAAAAACTGTTTTTT. V is TRBV5-6 and J is TRBJ1-4, with 7 bases that match TRBD1. The trim removed 3 bases at V and 0 bases at J, leaving 8 bases unmatched. Per the germline V gene, CDR1 is SGHDT and CDR2 is YYEEEE. This CDR3 is built from 17 residues. The whole variable domain, filled in from reference TRBV5-6 and TRBJ1-4, reads DAGVTQSPTHLIKTRGQQVTLRCSPKSGHDTVSWYQQALGQGPQFIFQYYEEEERQRGNFPDRFSGHQFPNYSSELNVNALLLGDSALYLCASSSGPTGATNEKLFFGSGTQLSVL.

The chain uses TRBV28 and TRBJ2-6, with TRBD2 as a possible D gene (5 bases). V was shortened by 1 base and J by 2 bases, with 6 bases between the two germline ends. CDR1 and CDR2 from the germline V gene are MDHEN and SYDVKM. The CDR3 has 15 residues. The chain's CDR3 is CASSLFGAGANVLTF. CDR3 sequence (DNA): TGTGCCAGCAGTTTATTCGGGGCTGGGGCCAACGTCCTGACTTTC.

The rearrangement uses TRBV19 and TRBJ2-2, with 7 bases lining up with TRBD2. The V gene end was trimmed by 9 bases and the J gene end by 1 base; junction bases not matched to a gene: 5. Germline V gene data show CDR1 as LNHDA and CDR2 as SQIVND (reference sequence). The CDR3 extends over 14 amino acids. DNA of the CDR3: TGTGCCAGCCGGGCTAGCGGGAACACCGGGGAGCTGTTTTTT. Its translation: CASRASGNTGELFF.

This clone has just a few counts. The V call is TRBV18, the J call TRBJ1-1, with D perhaps TRBD1 (5 bases). Germline lookup yields CDR1 KGHSH and CDR2 LQKENI. The V gene lost 3 bases and the J gene lost 3 bases, with 14 bases spanning the gap. CDR3 length: 15 residues. Written as DNA, the CDR3 is TGTGCCAGCTCACCCACCAGGGTAGAGGACACTGAAGCTTTCTTT. Its translation: CASSPTRVEDTEAFF.

This sequence joins TRBV5-6 and TRBJ1-2; no definite D call. Deletions cut 0 bases from V and 8 bases from J, with 17 bases between. The CDR3 sequence is 15 residues long. Germline loops: CDR1 SGHDT, CDR2 YYEEEE. The CDR3 loop reads CASSLERPTRHGYTF. CDR3 nucleotides: TGTGCCAGCAGCTTGGAGCGTCCCACGAGGCACGGCTACACCTTC. Using reference TRBV5-6 and TRBJ1-2 for the parts outside the CDR3, the full variable domain is DAGVTQSPTHLIKTRGQQVTLRCSPKSGHDTVSWYQQALGQGPQFIFQYYEEEERQRGNFPDRFSGHQFPNYSSELNVNALLLGDSALYLCASSLERPTRHGYTFGSGTRLTVV.